The clone carrying this T cell receptor (beta chain) appeared once. No antigen is known for it. This specimen comes from a study of blood T cells in healthy people across ages. Points from the study as a whole: What prevented conclusive comparison of naive and antigen-experienced cells was that PBMCs were unsorted. A greater number of naive CD4+ cells and higher diversity distinguished long-lived donors from aged donors.

A second PCR of roughly 7 to 11 cycles used a sample-barcoded 5' primer and a J-beta primer mix. Using its own MiXCR run on the 5' RACE reads, TCRdb lists one record per CDR3 protein. This sample yields about 570,000 distinct CDR3 sequences, of which 25% to 30% are seen a single time; about a fifth belongs to the top ten. Germline V gene lookup returns CDR1 SGDLS and CDR2 YYNGEE. J was trimmed by 2 bases and V by 3 bases; bases with no gene match: 3. The CDR3 is made up of 15 amino acids. The source is a woman aged 70-85 years in good health. The chain carries TRBV9 and TRBJ1-2; 11 bases are shared with TRBD1. Material for sequencing was blood. The CDR3 bases are TGTGCCAGCAGCGCGAGGACAGGGGGCAACTATGGCTACACCTTC. Encoded protein: CASSARTGGNYGYTF. The variable domain in full, with the rest retrieved from reference TRBV9 and TRBJ1-2, is DSGVTQTPKHLITATGQRVTLRCSPRSGDLSVYWYQQSLDQGLQFLIQYYNGEERAKGNILERFSAQQFPDLHSELNLSSLELGDSALYFCASSARTGGNYGYTFGSGTRLTVV.